The next 9 T cell receptor beta chains were all read from a single sample in a study of cytomegalovirus exposure and HLA in healthy donors. Use of 60 Vbeta and 13 Jbeta primers characterized the PCR. Data came from immunoSEQ multiplex PCR; TCRdb stores just in-frame clones and leaves some out. The sample records 75,000 or so clones, about 70% being singletons. The sequenced sample was PBMCs. These receptors all come from a woman aged 30 to 39 in good health and CMV-seropositive.

This sequence joins TRBV11-2 and TRBJ1-2; possibly TRBD1 for D (5 bases). The CDR3 is 13 amino acids. Trimming shortened V by 5 bases and J by 4 bases, and 11 bases separated the two germline ends. Germline V gene lookup returns CDR1 SGHAT and CDR2 FQNNGV. In DNA form, the CDR3 reads TGTGCCAGCAGCCAGCAGGGTCCCTATGGCTACACCTTC. Its translation is CASSQQGPYGYTF.

The J gene is TRBJ2-7, the V gene TRBV5-4; 15 nucleotides match TRBD2. With V trimmed by 4 bases and J by 6 bases, 5 bases remained unmatched. The CDR3 totals 15 residues. Germline V gene sequence: CDR1 SGHNT, CDR2 YYREEE (reference sequence). The CDR3 is CASSGGGLAGGEQYF. The CDR3 DNA is TGTGCCAGCAGCGGTGGGGGACTAGCGGGAGGCGAGCAGTACTTC.

This clone was detected once. The rearrangement uses TRBV11-2 and TRBJ1-1, with TRBD1 as a possible D gene (6 bases). Germline V gene data show CDR1 as SGHAT and CDR2 as FQNNGV. V was pared by 5 bases and J by 0 bases, with 13 bases between. The CDR3 extends over 15 amino acids. The CDR3 loop is CASSAIQGMNTEAFF. The CDR3 nucleotides are TGTGCCAGCAGCGCCATACAGGGAATGAACACTGAAGCTTTCTTT.

Concerning this clone: Other DNA variants within this sample encode the same CDR3. The rearrangement joins TRBV28 to TRBJ1-2; D remains unclear. This CDR3 region has 12 residues. Germline V gives CDR1 MDHEN, CDR2 SYDVKM. Trimming took 3 bases from V and 2 from J, leaving 4 bases between them. Written as DNA, the CDR3 is TGTGCCAGCAGTTTGAGCAACTATGGCTACACCTTC. It encodes CASSLSNYGYTF.

V is TRBV7-9 and J is TRBJ1-1; TRBD1 is a possible D gene (6 bases). Looked up from germline, CDR1 is SEHNR and CDR2 is FQNEAQ (reference sequence). Trimming pared 7 bases from V and 7 bases from J, leaving 31 bases between. The CDR3 sequence is 18 residues long. CDR3 amino acids: CASTSPSGFRLDSLEAFF. CDR3 DNA: TGTGCCAGCACTTCCCCTTCCGGATTCCGCCTGGACAGCCTTGAAGCTTTCTTT.

The chain employs TRBV29-1 and TRBJ1-3; D possibly corresponds to TRBD1 (5 bases). The CDR3 sequence is 16 residues long. Per the germline V gene, CDR1 is SQVTM and CDR2 is ANQGSEA. V shed 0 bases and J shed 5 bases, with 17 bases lying between them. The CDR3 loop reads CSVEDSEGRGRNTIYF. DNA of the CDR3: TGCAGCGTTGAAGATTCGGAGGGGAGAGGGCGAAACACCATATATTTT.

The V call is TRBV11-1, the J call TRBJ1-5; possibly TRBD1 for D (6 bases). The V and J ends lost 3 bases and 1 base respectively, with 10 bases between them. This CDR3 is built from 15 residues. Germline values: CDR1 SGHAT, CDR2 FQDESV (reference sequence). CDR3 protein: CASSLGGLSNQPQHF. In DNA form, the CDR3 reads TGTGCCAGCAGCTTGGGGGGGCTCAGCAATCAGCCCCAGCATTTT.

The chain joins TRBV5-6 to TRBJ2-3, with 16 positions matching TRBD2. After removal of 4 bases from V and 6 bases from J, the junction contained 5 bases not matched to a gene. Germline V gives CDR1 SGHDT, CDR2 YYEEEE. The CDR3 contains 16 residues. The CDR3 region is CASSTGLAGGPDTQYF. The CDR3 nucleotides are TGTGCCAGCAGCACGGGACTAGCGGGAGGGCCGGATACGCAGTATTTT.

The rearrangement uses TRBV30 and TRBJ1-5; D is perhaps TRBD1 (5 bases). CDR1 and CDR2 from the germline V gene are GTSNPN and SVGIG (reference sequence). The CDR3 consists of 13 residues. V was pared by 0 bases and J by 4 bases, with 7 bases between. The CDR3 region has the DNA TGTGCCTGGAGTGTAGGGGCTAATCAGCCCCAGCATTTT. Translation: CAWSVGANQPQHF.